The entry that follows covers one TCR beta chain sequence. The data were produced by immunoSEQ multiplex PCR, yet TCRdb's version contains in-frame clones alone and is incomplete. The profile shows roughly 100,000 clones, around 90% of them singletons. The data derive from a study of control samples from healthy donors and cancer patients. The CDR3 runs 13 residues. Per the germline V gene, CDR1 is SNHLY and CDR2 is FYNNEI. Trimming left V 3 bases short and J 9 bases short, with 14 bases between. The sequence was collected from a woman between 18 and 29 years old in good health. The sequenced sample consisted of blood. The chain joins TRBV2 to TRBJ1-2; a weak D match, TRBD1 (5 bases). CDR3 residues: CASSETGGYSYTF. DNA of the CDR3: TGTGCCAGCAGTGAGACCGGGGGGTATAGCTACACCTTC.